The rows below give T cell receptor beta chains drawn from one sample of a study of T cell responses to AZD1222 COVID-19 vaccine. Here immunoSEQ multiplex PCR was the method, and the copy in TCRdb shows in-frame clones only, minus some. Here the sample spans 100,000 to 150,000 clones, roughly 87% being singletons. The specimen was peripheral blood, collected on day 0 of MenACWY control vaccination. Source of these receptors: an adult in good health. CDR3s include the opening cysteine and the closing phenylalanine or tryptophan. The D gene is left open where the match is weak. Rows give clone size only sometimes, using once, few, many, or a class for an expanded clone.

.,12,.,TRBJ2-1,TRBV12-3/TRBV12-4,TGTGCCAGCAGAAATCCGGGACACGGGCAGTTCTTC,CASRNPGHGQFF
.,17,.,TRBJ2-1,TRBV7-9,TGTGCCAGCAGCCCCCCCTTGAAGAAACTCCTATACAATGAGCAGTTCTTC,CASSPPLKKLLYNEQFF
TRBD1,17,few,TRBJ1-6,TRBV28,TGTGCCAGCAGTCCTCTTGAGAGGGGACAGGGGGATTCACCCCTCCACTTT,CASSPLERGQGDSPLHF
TRBD2,18,.,TRBJ2-5,TRBV14,TGTGCCAGCAGAACGGGACTAGCGGCAAACCCACCCCAAGAGACCCAGTACTTC,CASRTGLAANPPQETQYF
.,14,.,TRBJ2-2,TRBV19,TGTGCCAGTAGTATAACGATTCACACCGGGGAGCTGTTTTTT,CASSITIHTGELFF
.,15,.,TRBJ2-7,TRBV4-2,TGTGCCAGCAGCCAAGGGGTCCAGGGTCGGGACGAGCAGTACTTC,CASSQGVQGRDEQYF
.,12,.,TRBJ1-2,TRBV28,TGTGCCAGCAGTTCCACCTTGGGAGGCTACACCTTC,CASSSTLGGYTF
TRBD2,16,.,TRBJ2-3,TRBV5-8,TGTGCCAGCAGCACCCGACTAGCGGGGGGGCGAGATACGCAGTATTTT,CASSTRLAGGRDTQYF
.,14,.,TRBJ1-2,TRBV7-2,TGTGCCAGCAGCCTAGGCGGGATGCGTGAAGGCTACACCTTC,CASSLGGMREGYTF
.,16,.,TRBJ1-2,TRBV10-2,TGCGCCAGCAGTGAGTCCATGGGTGGACCTGTAACCGGCTACACCTTC,CASSESMGGPVTGYTF
.,17,.,TRBJ1-1,TRBV10-1,TGCGCCAGCACCCCTTCGGGACACGAGTACCCGAACACTGAAGCTTTCTTT,CASTPSGHEYPNTEAFF
.,14,.,TRBJ2-7,TRBV7-2,TGTGCCAGCAGCTTAGACCGAAGCTCCTACGAGCAGTACTTC,CASSLDRSSYEQYF
TRBD2,16,once,TRBJ2-3,TRBV15,TGTGCCACCAGCAGAGGGGAGCGGGGGGGTTTAGATACGCAGTATTTT,CATSRGERGGLDTQYF
TRBD1,13,.,TRBJ2-2,TRBV19,TGTGCCAGTAGGAGGACAGGGGTTGGGGAGCTGTTTTTT,CASRRTGVGELFF
.,15,.,TRBJ1-1,TRBV5-5,TGTGCCAGCAGCTCCGAGGTTGCACAAGACACTGAAGCTTTCTTT,CASSSEVAQDTEAFF
.,13,.,TRBJ2-7,TRBV27,TGTGCCAGCAGCCGGGACATAGGGTACGAGCAGTACTTC,CASSRDIGYEQYF
.,12,.,TRBJ2-2,TRBV7-6,TGTGCCAGTTCCGTGGGGGCCGGGGAGCTGTTTTTT,CASSVGAGELFF
.,14,.,TRBJ2-7,TRBV5-4,TGTGCCAGCAGCCCCCGACCCCTTGCCTACGAGCAGTACTTC,CASSPRPLAYEQYF
TRBD1,16,.,TRBJ1-5,TRBV6-6,TGTGCCAGCAGTTCCCCGGACAGGGCTAGGGATCAGCCCCAGCATTTT,CASSSPDRARDQPQHF
TRBD1,14,.,TRBJ1-1,TRBV6-5,TGTGCCAGCAGAACCGGGACAGTGAACACTGAAGCTTTCTTT,CASRTGTVNTEAFF
TRBD2,15,.,TRBJ2-7,TRBV7-3,TGTGCCAGCAGCTTACAGGGCGGGAGTGGCTACGAGCAGTACTTC,CASSLQGGSGYEQYF
.,12,.,TRBJ1-4,TRBV10-3,TGTGCCATCTCGGAGGGGGGCGAAAAACTGTTTTTT,CAISEGGEKLFF
TRBD2,16,.,TRBJ2-2,TRBV27,TGTGCCAGCAGTTTCCGGGTAGCGGGGGGCACCGGGGAGCTGTTTTTT,CASSFRVAGGTGELFF
TRBD1,15,.,TRBJ2-5,TRBV5-4,TGTGCCAGCAGCCCACCAGGGGGCGCTCAGAAGACCCAGTACTTC,CASSPPGGAQKTQYF
TRBD1,13,.,TRBJ1-2,TRBV27,TGTGCCAGCAGTTTGGCGCAGGGACAGGGCTACACCTTC,CASSLAQGQGYTF
TRBD2,17,few,TRBJ2-7,TRBV4-2,TGTGCCAGCAGCCCCCTAGCGGGAGGGCACGGGGCCAACGAGCAGTACTTC,CASSPLAGGHGANEQYF